The 15 T cell receptor beta chains listed next were all sequenced from one sample in a study of human CD4 T cells and Enterobacteriaceae. TCRdb's table, derived via immunoSEQ multiplex PCR, lists solely in-frame clones and lacks some. In the table there are around 590 clones, approximately 38% of which are singletons. Proliferating activated T cells were sorted by FACS as CFSE-low CD25+ ICOS+ after 6-7 days. Sorted memory CD4+ T cells were CFSE-labeled and cultured 2:1 with irradiated antigen-pulsed autologous monocytes. The memory gate held CD4+ cells that were not CD45RA+CCR7+CD95- naive cells, over 98% pure. The sequenced sample consisted of bacteria-reactive CD4+ T cells grown in culture. Subset of the sample: CFSE-low proliferating memory CD4 T cells sorted after in vitro stimulation with a heat-inactivated bacterium or M. tuberculosis lysate. These receptor sequences come from a human donor in good health.

The chain links TRBV11-3 to TRBJ2-7; weak D call: TRBD2 (6 bases). Germline values: CDR1 SGHNT, CDR2 YENEEA. The CDR3 consists of 14 residues. V lost 4 bases, J lost 4 bases, and 14 bases lay in between. CDR3 protein: CASSSGTGIYEQYF. The DNA for the CDR3 is TGTGCCAGCAGCTCCGGGACTGGGATTTACGAGCAGTACTTC. Variable domain in full (rest from reference TRBV11-3 and TRBJ2-7): EAGVVQSPRYKIIEKKQPVAFWCNPISGHNTLYWYLQNLGQGPELLIRYENEEAVDDSQLPKDRFSAERLKGVDSTLKIQPAELGDSAVYLCASSSGTGIYEQYFGPGTRLTVT.

This clone is labeled medium-sized. V is TRBV18 and J is TRBJ1-3; TRBD1 is a possible D gene (6 bases). CDR3 length: 14 residues. From germline, CDR1 is KGHSH and CDR2 LQKENI. The V end lost 4 bases, the J end lost 4 bases, and 11 bases lay between the germline ends. CDR3 loop: CASSRGAGGNTIYF. DNA of the CDR3: TGTGCCAGCTCACGGGGGGCCGGCGGAAACACCATATATTTT.

This clone was found a few times. The J gene is TRBJ1-5, the V gene TRBV7-2; D unclear. CDR1 is SGHTA and CDR2 is FQGNSA in the germline V gene. CDR3 length: 13 amino acids. V lost 6 bases and J lost 7, with 13 bases in between. Written as DNA, the CDR3 is TGTGCCAGCAGTACAGATTCGGGGCAGCCCCAGCATTTT. It is translated as CASSTDSGQPQHF.

The V call is TRBV6-4, the J call TRBJ2-2; the D call may be TRBD1 or TRBD2 (5 bases each). The germline V and J ends were trimmed by 0 bases and 3 bases, with 5 bases remaining between them. The germline V gene encodes CDR1 MRHNA and CDR2 SNTAGT. The CDR3 has 14 amino acids. This CDR3 reads CASSDSGDTGELFF. The CDR3 coding sequence is TGTGCCAGCAGTGACTCGGGGGACACCGGGGAGCTGTTTTTT.

The V gene is TRBV12-5, the J gene TRBJ2-1; 9 nucleotides match TRBD2. The CDR3 spans 16 residues. Germline V lookup: CDR1 LGHNT, CDR2 FRNRAP. Unmatched junction bases numbered 7, after V lost 7 bases and J lost 0 bases. The chain's CDR3 is CASAPAGGSSYNEQFF. CDR3 nucleotide sequence: TGTGCTAGTGCTCCTGCGGGGGGGAGCTCCTACAATGAGCAGTTCTTC.

The J gene is TRBJ2-1, the V gene TRBV12-5; the D gene could be TRBD1 or TRBD2 (5 bases each). The germline CDR1 and CDR2 sequences are LGHNT and FRNRAP. V lost 1 base and J lost 10, with 11 bases in between. The CDR3 spans 13 residues. The CDR3 sequence is CASGLGGFGEQFF. Here the CDR3 DNA reads TGTGCTAGTGGTTTGGGGGGGTTCGGGGAGCAGTTCTTC.

The chain uses TRBV18 and TRBJ2-3; 8 bases align to TRBD2. Germline trimming cut 8 bases from V and 2 bases from J; bases unmatched to any gene: 9. The germline CDR1 and CDR2 sequences are KGHSH and LQKENI. The CDR3 has 15 amino acids. CDR3 sequence (DNA): TGTGCCAGCACGATTAGCGGGGCTCACACAGATACGCAGTATTTT. Its protein product is CASTISGAHTDTQYF.

This chain connects TRBV7-8 to TRBJ2-2; 10 positions match TRBD2. The ends lost 5 bases at V and 13 bases at J; junction bases unmatched: 7. Germline V lookup: CDR1 SGHVS, CDR2 FQNEAQ. This CDR3 is built from 13 residues. As DNA, the CDR3 is TGTGCCAGCAGCCGGACTAGCGGATATGGGCTGTTTTTT. Its protein product is CASSRTSGYGLFF.

This chain uses TRBV21-1 with TRBJ2-7; the table's D call, TRBD2, was not checked against the DNA. TRBV21-1 is reported as a pseudogene. This CDR3 comprises 14 residues. In DNA, the CDR3 is TGTGCCAGCAGCAAAACCCCTAGTAGGTACGAGCAGTACTTC. This translates into CASSKTPSRYEQYF.

In this sample, this clone turned up once. CDR3 amino acids: CASSQGDSRSANYGYTF. CDR3 coding DNA: TGTGCCAGCAGCCAAGGGGACAGCCGATCGGCTAACTATGGCTACACCTTC. The rearrangement joins TRBV14 to TRBJ1-2, with 7 nucleotides matching TRBD1. The CDR3 covers 17 residues. V was pared by 1 base and J by 0 bases, with 8 bases of the junction left unmatched. The germline V gene encodes CDR1 SGHDN and CDR2 FVKESK. The full variable domain, in which reference TRBV14 and TRBJ1-2 provide the parts outside the CDR3, is EAGVTQFPSHSVIEKGQTVTLRCDPISGHDNLYWYRRVMGKEIKFLLHFVKESKQDESGMPNNRFLAERTGGTYSTLKVQPAELEDSGVYFCASSQGDSRSANYGYTFGSGTRLTVV.

V is TRBV9 and J is TRBJ2-1, with D tentatively TRBD2 (5 bases). The CDR3 contains 15 residues. Trimming pared 1 base from V and 7 bases from J, leaving 15 bases between. Germline values: CDR1 SGDLS, CDR2 YYNGEE. The CDR3 loop reads CASSVSQLAANEQFF. CDR3 coding DNA: TGTGCCAGCAGCGTATCCCAGCTAGCTGCTAATGAGCAGTTCTTC.

The J gene is TRBJ1-1, the V gene TRBV12-5; no clear D. The CDR3 runs 13 residues. V lost 3 bases and J 2 bases, leaving 7 bases between the germline ends. Germline V CDR1 and CDR2: LGHNT, FRNRAP. CDR3 nucleotide sequence: TGTGCTAGTGGTTTTCCCGGAAACACTGAAGCTTTCTTT. It encodes CASGFPGNTEAFF.

The chain carries TRBV29-1 and TRBJ2-1; D is ambiguous. This CDR3 comprises 13 residues. Trimming stripped 6 bases from V and 0 bases from J, with 9 bases between. CDR1 is SQVTM, CDR2 ANQGSEA, per germline. Here the CDR3 reads CSVSYSSYNEQFF. The CDR3, as DNA: TGCAGCGTATCCTATAGCTCCTACAATGAGCAGTTCTTC.

CDR3 DNA: TGTGCCAGCAGTCCGTACAGGTCGGATAGAGAGACCCAGTACTTC. Protein sequence: CASSPYRSDRETQYF. J is TRBJ2-5 and V is TRBV27; weak D call: TRBD1 (5 bases). There are 15 residues in the CDR3. V gave up 5 bases and J gave up 4 bases, with 17 bases separating them. The germline CDR1 and CDR2 sequences are MNHEY and SMNVEV (reference sequence).

This sequence joins TRBV5-4 and TRBJ2-7; D not certain. The germline V and J ends were trimmed by 1 base and 0 bases, with 8 bases remaining between them. Germline V gives CDR1 SGHNT, CDR2 YYREEE (reference sequence). The CDR3 has 14 amino acids. CDR3 protein: CASSLRYSSYEQYF. The CDR3, as DNA: TGTGCCAGCAGCTTGCGCTACAGCTCCTACGAGCAGTACTTC.